These 26 T cell receptor beta chains were sequenced from one sample in a study of T cells in Graves' hyperthyroidism and ophthalmopathy. TCR beta CDR3 region amplification was performed from RNA transcripts. The HTBI primer set was used in a first-round RT-PCR of the TCR CDR3. From the multiplex PCR reads, TCRdb called clonotypes with MiXCR, one entry per CDR3 protein. This table holds about 640,000 distinct CDR3 sequences, roughly 20% found once. Sequenced sample: blood. The origin of the receptors is a man aged 30 to 45 with Graves' ophthalmopathy.

This clonotype was detected only a few times. The rearrangement links TRBV2 to TRBJ2-3, with no clear D. The CDR3 length is 15 residues. Trimming shortened V by 6 bases and J by 0 bases, and 13 bases separated the two germline ends. Germline CDR1 SNHLY, CDR2 FYNNEI. This chain's CDR3 is CASRPDISSTDTQYF. CDR3 nucleotide sequence: TGTGCCAGCAGACCCGACATCTCTAGCACAGATACGCAGTATTTT. The entire variable domain, with the rest obtained from reference TRBV2 and TRBJ2-3, is as follows: EPEVTQTPSHQVTQMGQEVILRCVPISNHLYFYWYRQILGQKVEFLVSFYNNEISEKSEIFDDQFSVERPDGSNFTLKIRSTKLEDSAMYFCASRPDISSTDTQYFGPGTRLTVL.

This clonotype was observed a handful of times. This chain links TRBV13 with TRBJ2-7, with D unclear. The germline V and J ends were trimmed by 0 bases and 5 bases, with 11 bases remaining between them. The CDR3 sequence is 14 residues long. Germline CDR1 PRHDT, CDR2 FYEKMQ (reference sequence). CDR3 sequence reads: CASSLGTPAHEQYF. The CDR3 DNA reads as TGTGCCAGCAGCTTAGGTACTCCTGCCCACGAGCAGTACTTC. The variable domain in full, with the rest retrieved from reference TRBV13 and TRBJ2-7, is AAGVIQSPRHLIKEKRETATLKCYPIPRHDTVYWYQQGPGQDPQFLISFYEKMQSDKGSIPDRFSAQQFSDYHSELNMSSLELGDSALYFCASSLGTPAHEQYFGPGTRLTVT.

This clonotype has only a few counts. The gene calls are TRBV6-1 and TRBJ2-3; 8 bases are a match to TRBD2. The V gene's germline CDR1 is MNHNS and CDR2 SASEGT. The junction had 6 bases not matched to a gene; V was cut back by 5 bases and J by 2 bases. The CDR3 is 15 residues long. The CDR3 bases are TGTGCCAGCAGTACCGAAGCGGGAGACACAGATACGCAGTATTTT. This codes for CASSTEAGDTDTQYF.

This sequence joins TRBV15 and TRBJ1-3; D may be TRBD1 (6 bases). Trimming took off 0 bases at V and 0 bases at J, with 12 bases between the two ends. This CDR3 has 17 residues. CDR1 and CDR2 from the germline V gene are LNHNV and YYDKDF (reference sequence). The CDR3 protein is CATSREPTGISGNTIYF. CDR3 coding DNA: TGTGCCACCAGCAGAGAGCCGACAGGTATCTCTGGAAACACCATATATTTT.

This clonotype was seen ten or more times. The rearrangement joins TRBV13 to TRBJ1-2, with D unclear. Trimming removed 1 base from V and 4 bases from J, with 4 bases in between. This CDR3 has 12 amino acids. Per germline, CDR1 PRHDT and CDR2 FYEKMQ (reference sequence). The CDR3 coding sequence is TGTGCCAGCAGCTTAGTTCCCTATGGCTACACCTTC. This codes for CASSLVPYGYTF.

This clonotype was seen a handful of times. This chain's CDR3 is CSAREIRDFPDGQFF. The CDR3 bases are TGCAGTGCTAGAGAGATCCGGGACTTCCCCGATGGGCAGTTCTTC. This rearrangement joins TRBV20-1 to TRBJ2-1; D might be TRBD2 (6 bases). The length of the CDR3 is 15 residues. CDR1 and CDR2 from the germline V gene are DFQATT and SNEGSKA (reference sequence). V was cut by 0 bases and J by 12 bases, with 21 bases left in between.

The rearrangement links TRBV28 to TRBJ2-7; the D gene is possibly TRBD2 (6 bases). Trimming shortened V by 3 bases and J by 6 bases, and 12 bases separated the two germline ends. Germline CDR1 MDHEN, CDR2 SYDVKM. The CDR3 is made up of 13 amino acids. This CDR3 is CASSFGDSPEQYF. The CDR3 DNA sequence: TGTGCCAGCAGTTTTGGGGACTCCCCCGAGCAGTACTTC.

This clonotype was seen many times. This rearrangement joins TRBV15 to TRBJ2-5; tentatively, D is TRBD1 (6 bases). V lost 3 bases, J lost 2 bases, and 13 bases lay in between. CDR1 is LNHNV and CDR2 is YYDKDF in the germline V gene (reference sequence). This CDR3 contains 15 residues. The CDR3, as DNA: TGTGCCACCAGCAGGGGTGGGGGACAACAAGAGACCCAGTACTTC. Protein: CATSRGGGQQETQYF.

The V and J genes are TRBV7-9 and TRBJ2-1, with D possibly being TRBD2 (5 bases). CDR1 is SEHNR, CDR2 FQNEAQ, per germline (reference sequence). The CDR3 sequence is 12 residues long. Trimming shortened V by 5 bases and J by 9 bases, and 11 bases separated the two germline ends. The CDR3 protein is CASSATSPEQFF. The CDR3 DNA sequence: TGTGCCAGCAGCGCCACTAGTCCTGAGCAGTTCTTC.

This clonotype was observed a few times. J is TRBJ2-1 and V is TRBV29-1; 9 nucleotides match TRBD2. This CDR3 contains 17 residues. Losses at the gene ends were 3 bases for V and 0 bases for J; bases not matched to a gene: 9. Germline V lookup: CDR1 SQVTM, CDR2 ANQGSEA. The CDR3 bases are TGCAGCGTTGAGGTGGGCGCGGGAGGGAGCTCCTACAATGAGCAGTTCTTC. It yields the protein CSVEVGAGGSSYNEQFF.

A word on this clonotype: This may stem from a read error, because a much larger clone lies one nucleotide away. The V gene is TRBV13, the J gene TRBJ2-1; TRBD2 matches 7 bases. Losses at the gene ends were 4 bases for V and 8 bases for J; bases not matched to a gene: 11. Germline V gene data show CDR1 as PRHDT and CDR2 as FYEKMQ (reference sequence). CDR3 length equals 15 residues. This CDR3 is CASSSFSGQPDEQFF. CDR3 nucleotides: TGTGCCAGCAGCTCCTTTAGCGGGCAGCCAGATGAGCAGTTCTTC.

V usage is TRBV19 and J usage is TRBJ1-1; D gene unclear. V was shortened by 3 bases and J by 1 base, with 6 bases between the two germline ends. The length of the CDR3 is 13 residues. Germline V lookup: CDR1 LNHDA, CDR2 SQIVND (reference sequence). The chain's CDR3 is CASSILQNTEAFF. CDR3 sequence (DNA): TGTGCCAGTAGTATTCTTCAGAACACTGAAGCTTTCTTT.

This clonotype was seen many times. The chain links TRBV5-1 to TRBJ1-1, with TRBD1 matching 7 bases. From germline, CDR1 is SGHRS and CDR2 YFSETQ. The CDR3 consists of 15 residues. The trim removed 0 bases at V and 1 base at J, leaving 3 bases unmatched. The CDR3 nucleotides read TGCGCCAGCAGCTTGGAAGGGACAGAGAACACTGAAGCTTTCTTT. Protein product: CASSLEGTENTEAFF. The full variable domain, rest sourced from reference TRBV5-1 and TRBJ1-1, is KAGVTQTPRYLIKTRGQQVTLSCSPISGHRSVSWYQQTPGQGLQFLFEYFSETQRNKGNFPGRFSGRQFSNSRSEMNVSTLELGDSALYLCASSLEGTENTEAFFGQGTRLTVV.

This clonotype came up a few times. This rearrangement joins TRBV13 to TRBJ2-1; either TRBD1 or TRBD2 may supply D (5 bases each). CDR1 is PRHDT, CDR2 FYEKMQ, per germline (reference sequence). The CDR3 totals 16 residues. Trimming took off 5 bases at V and 3 bases at J, with 17 bases between the two ends. The CDR3 coding sequence is TGTGCCAGCAGCGCCTCCGGGACCAATCTCTACAATGAGCAGTTCTTC. Encoded protein: CASSASGTNLYNEQFF.

This clonotype was observed a handful of times. The chain recombines TRBV4-3 with TRBJ2-3, with 11 bases lining up with TRBD2. This CDR3 is 20 amino acids long. Germline CDR1 is LGHNA and CDR2 is YSLEER. After removal of 0 bases from V and 1 base from J, the junction contained 12 bases not matched to a gene. CDR3 in DNA: TGCGCCAGCAGCCAAGATCTTATCACTAGCGGGAGAACTGGCACAGATACGCAGTATTTT. It codes for CASSQDLITSGRTGTDTQYF.

The chain has TRBV29-1 and TRBJ2-5; D remains ambiguous. Germline CDR1 and CDR2: SQVTM and ANQGSEA. V was cut by 4 bases and J by 2 bases, with 5 bases left in between. The CDR3 runs 11 residues. CDR3 residues: CSVGQQETQYF. CDR3 DNA sequence: TGCAGCGTTGGGCAGCAAGAGACCCAGTACTTC.

This clonotype was counted between two and nine times. A junction boundary mismatches the germline segment, possibly from a read error. The chain recombines TRBV7-9 with TRBJ2-7; D call uncertain. This CDR3 has 13 residues. In germline, CDR1 is SEHNR, CDR2 FQNEAQ (reference sequence). The CDR3 DNA reads as TGTGCCAGCAGTTTAGAGGCCGCCTACGAGCAGTACTTC. Its protein is CASSLEAAYEQYF.

The V and J genes are TRBV19 and TRBJ1-5; maybe TRBD1 (6 bases). Trimming left V 4 bases short and J 7 bases short, with 14 bases between. From germline, CDR1 is LNHDA and CDR2 SQIVND (reference sequence). The CDR3 is made up of 14 amino acids. DNA of the CDR3: TGTGCCAGTAGTACGACCCGGACAGAGCAGCCCCAGCATTTT. Translated: CASSTTRTEQPQHF.

The V call is TRBV20-1, the J call TRBJ2-7; 13 bases are a match to TRBD2. Per germline, CDR1 DFQATT and CDR2 SNEGSKA (reference sequence). J gave up 7 bases and V 5 bases, and 14 bases lay outside the gene matches. This CDR3 comprises 16 residues. CDR3 region: CSALPILAGGRGEQYF. In nucleotides, the CDR3 is TGCAGTGCTCTCCCCATACTAGCGGGAGGGCGGGGAGAGCAGTACTTC.

V is TRBV7-3 and J is TRBJ2-2, with 8 bases identical to TRBD2. CDR1 is SGHTA, CDR2 FQGTGA, per germline. V shed 5 bases and J 2 bases; nucleotides not matched to a gene: 7. CDR3 length: 16 residues. The CDR3 sequence is CASSPQLADNTGELFF. The DNA for the CDR3 is TGTGCCAGCAGCCCCCAACTAGCGGACAACACCGGGGAGCTGTTTTTT.

The table lists this clonotype with a few counts. The chain carries TRBV20-1 and TRBJ2-5; D is perhaps TRBD1 (6 bases). CDR3 size: 13 residues. Between the trimmed V and J ends, which lost 6 bases and 4 bases, there was a span of 15 bases. CDR1 is DFQATT and CDR2 is SNEGSKA in the germline V gene (reference sequence). The CDR3 sequence: CSANAGVGETQYF. CDR3 sequence (DNA): TGCAGTGCCAACGCAGGGGTGGGAGAGACCCAGTACTTC.

This clonotype was detected only a few times. The rearrangement uses TRBV6-1 and TRBJ2-3; 7 nucleotides agree with TRBD1. The trim removed 4 bases at V and 6 bases at J, leaving 13 bases unmatched. The CDR3 is 16 residues long. CDR1 and CDR2 (germline): MNHNS, SASEGT. Here the CDR3 DNA reads TGTGCCAGCAGTGCCAGACAGGGCTTAGGCATCGATACGCAGTATTTT. Its translation: CASSARQGLGIDTQYF.

This clonotype has a handful of counts. This chain uses TRBV5-1 with TRBJ2-3; D might be TRBD2 (6 bases). Germline assignment: CDR1 SGHRS and CDR2 YFSETQ. The CDR3 spans 12 residues. V was shortened by 3 bases and J by 5 bases, with 7 bases between the two germline ends. CDR3 loop: CASSSEGDTQYF. The DNA of the CDR3 is TGCGCCAGCAGCTCGGAGGGAGATACGCAGTATTTT.

This clonotype was counted between two and nine times. This chain uses TRBV10-3 with TRBJ2-2; TRBD2 aligns across 8 bases. J gave up 3 bases and V 7 bases, and 1 base lay outside the gene matches. Germline lookup yields CDR1 ENHRY and CDR2 SYGVKD. The CDR3 contains 13 residues. The CDR3 loop is CAITAGDTGELFF. In DNA form, the CDR3 reads TGTGCCATCACAGCGGGAGACACCGGGGAGCTGTTTTTT.

This clonotype was recorded many times. The chain couples TRBV20-1 to TRBJ1-1; D is undetermined. The germline V gene has CDR1 DFQATT and CDR2 SNEGSKA (reference sequence). Trimming took off 0 bases at V and 5 bases at J, with 7 bases between the two ends. This CDR3 is 12 amino acids long. The chain's CDR3 is CSARDWVTEAFF. The CDR3 nucleotides are TGCAGTGCTAGAGACTGGGTGACTGAAGCTTTCTTT.

This rearrangement joins TRBV3-1 to TRBJ2-7, with D uncertain. The length of the CDR3 is 15 residues. Trimming took off 1 base at V and 5 bases at J, with 15 bases between the two ends. From germline, CDR1 is LGHDT and CDR2 YNNKEL (reference sequence). CDR3 loop: CASSQGLASSNEQYF. DNA of the CDR3: TGTGCCAGCAGCCAAGGTCTGGCTAGTTCGAACGAGCAGTACTTC.